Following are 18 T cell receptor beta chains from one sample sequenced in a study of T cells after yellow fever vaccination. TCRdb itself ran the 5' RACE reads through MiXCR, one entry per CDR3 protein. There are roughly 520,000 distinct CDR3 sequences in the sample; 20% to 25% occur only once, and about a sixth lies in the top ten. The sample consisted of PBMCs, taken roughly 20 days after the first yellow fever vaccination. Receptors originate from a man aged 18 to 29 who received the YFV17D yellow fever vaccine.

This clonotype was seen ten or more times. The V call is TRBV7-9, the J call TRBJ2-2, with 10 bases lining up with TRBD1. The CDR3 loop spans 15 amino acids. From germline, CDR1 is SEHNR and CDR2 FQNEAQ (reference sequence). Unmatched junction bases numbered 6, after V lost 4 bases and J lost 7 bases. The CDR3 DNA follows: TGTGCCAGCAGCTCCGGGACAGGGGACATCGGGGAGCTGTTTTTT. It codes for CASSSGTGDIGELFF.

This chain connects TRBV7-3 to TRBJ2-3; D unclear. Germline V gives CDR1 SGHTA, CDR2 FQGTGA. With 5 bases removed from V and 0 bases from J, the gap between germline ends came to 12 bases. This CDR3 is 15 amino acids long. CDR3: CASSRSSSSTDTQYF. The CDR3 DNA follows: TGTGCCAGCAGCCGAAGTAGCTCCAGCACAGATACGCAGTATTTT.

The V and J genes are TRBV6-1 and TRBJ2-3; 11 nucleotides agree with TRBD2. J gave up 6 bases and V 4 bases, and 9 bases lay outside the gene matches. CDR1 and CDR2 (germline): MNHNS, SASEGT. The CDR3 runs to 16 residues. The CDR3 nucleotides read TGTGCCAGCAGTGGACGACTAGCGGGGACGGGGGATACGCAGTATTTT. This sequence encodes CASSGRLAGTGDTQYF.

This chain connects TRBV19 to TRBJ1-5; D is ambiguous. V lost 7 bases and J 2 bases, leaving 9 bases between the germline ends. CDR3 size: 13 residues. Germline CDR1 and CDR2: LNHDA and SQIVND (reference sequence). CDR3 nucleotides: TGTGCCAGTACCCGACGGGGCAATCAGCCCCAGCATTTT. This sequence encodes CASTRRGNQPQHF.

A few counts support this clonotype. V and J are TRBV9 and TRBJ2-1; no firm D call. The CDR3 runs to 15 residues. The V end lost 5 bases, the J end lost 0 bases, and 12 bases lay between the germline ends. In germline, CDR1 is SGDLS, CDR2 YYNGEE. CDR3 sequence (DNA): TGTGCCAGCAGTTCTGACTCTAGCTCCTACAATGAGCAGTTCTTC. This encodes CASSSDSSSYNEQFF.

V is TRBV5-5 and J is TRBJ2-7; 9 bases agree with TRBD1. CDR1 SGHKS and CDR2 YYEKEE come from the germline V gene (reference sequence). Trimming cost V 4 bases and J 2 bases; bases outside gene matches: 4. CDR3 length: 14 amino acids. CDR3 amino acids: CASSIWTGAYEQYF. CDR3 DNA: TGTGCCAGCAGCATTTGGACAGGGGCCTACGAGCAGTACTTC.

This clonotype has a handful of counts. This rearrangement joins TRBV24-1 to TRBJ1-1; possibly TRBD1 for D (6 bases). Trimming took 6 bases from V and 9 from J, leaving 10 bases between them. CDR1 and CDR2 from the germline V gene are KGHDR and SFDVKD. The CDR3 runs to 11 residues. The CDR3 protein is CATSSQGKAFF. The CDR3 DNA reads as TGTGCCACCAGTTCTCAGGGGAAAGCTTTCTTT.

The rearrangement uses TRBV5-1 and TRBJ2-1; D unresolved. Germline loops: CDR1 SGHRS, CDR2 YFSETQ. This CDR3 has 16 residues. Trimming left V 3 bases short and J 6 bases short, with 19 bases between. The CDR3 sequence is CASSSRILDQANEQFF. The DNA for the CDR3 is TGCGCCAGCAGCTCAAGGATATTAGATCAGGCCAATGAGCAGTTCTTC.

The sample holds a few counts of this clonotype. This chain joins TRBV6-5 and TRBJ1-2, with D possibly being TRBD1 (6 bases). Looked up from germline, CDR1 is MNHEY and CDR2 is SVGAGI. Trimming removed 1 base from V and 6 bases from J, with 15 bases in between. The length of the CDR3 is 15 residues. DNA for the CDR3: TGTGCCAGCAGTTACTGGCAGGGGAGCGAAGATGGCTACACCTTC. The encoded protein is CASSYWQGSEDGYTF.

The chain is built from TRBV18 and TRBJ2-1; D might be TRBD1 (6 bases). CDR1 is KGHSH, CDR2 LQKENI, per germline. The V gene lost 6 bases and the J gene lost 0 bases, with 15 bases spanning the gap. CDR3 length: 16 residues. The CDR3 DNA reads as TGTGCCAGCTCCTGGACAGTTGCTAGCTCCTACAATGAGCAGTTCTTC. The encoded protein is CASSWTVASSYNEQFF. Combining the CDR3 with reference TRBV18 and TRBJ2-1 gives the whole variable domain NAGVMQNPRHLVRRRGQEARLRCSPMKGHSHVYWYRQLPEEGLKFMVYLQKENIIDESGMPKERFSAEFPKEGPSILRIQQVVRGDSAAYFCASSWTVASSYNEQFFGPGTRLTVL.

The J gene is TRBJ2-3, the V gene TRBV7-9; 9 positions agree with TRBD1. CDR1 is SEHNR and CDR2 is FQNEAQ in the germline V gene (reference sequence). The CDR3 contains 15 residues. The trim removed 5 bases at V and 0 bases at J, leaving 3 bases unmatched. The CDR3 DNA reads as TGTGCCAGCAGCAAGACAGGGGGAAGCACAGATACGCAGTATTTT. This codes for CASSKTGGSTDTQYF.

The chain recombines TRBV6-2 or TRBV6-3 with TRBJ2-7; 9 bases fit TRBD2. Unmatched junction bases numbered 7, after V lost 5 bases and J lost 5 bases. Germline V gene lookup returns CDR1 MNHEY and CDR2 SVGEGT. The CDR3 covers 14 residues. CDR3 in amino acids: CASSPQGGGDEQYV. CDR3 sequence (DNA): TGTGCCAGCAGTCCCCAAGGCGGGGGGGACGAGCAGTACGTC.

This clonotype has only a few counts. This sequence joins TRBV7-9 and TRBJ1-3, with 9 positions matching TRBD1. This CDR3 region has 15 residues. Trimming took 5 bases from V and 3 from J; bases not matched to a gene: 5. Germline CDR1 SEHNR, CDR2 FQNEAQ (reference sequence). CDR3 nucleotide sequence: TGTGCCAGCAGCCCAAACAGGGGGCTTGGAAACACCATATATTTT. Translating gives CASSPNRGLGNTIYF.

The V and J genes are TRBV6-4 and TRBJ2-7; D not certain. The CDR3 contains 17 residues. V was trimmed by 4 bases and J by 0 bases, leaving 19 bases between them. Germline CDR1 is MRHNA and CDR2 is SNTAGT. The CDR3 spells CASSAPPLTHSSYEQYV. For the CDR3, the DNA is TGTGCCAGCAGTGCCCCCCCACTAACTCATAGCTCCTACGAGCAGTACGTC.

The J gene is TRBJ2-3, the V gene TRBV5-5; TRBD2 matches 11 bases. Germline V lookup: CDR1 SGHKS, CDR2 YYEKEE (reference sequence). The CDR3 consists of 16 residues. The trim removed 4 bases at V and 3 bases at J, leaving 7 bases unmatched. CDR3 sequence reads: CASSPQLAGATDTQYF. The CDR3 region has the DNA TGTGCCAGCAGCCCCCAACTAGCGGGGGCGACAGATACGCAGTATTTT. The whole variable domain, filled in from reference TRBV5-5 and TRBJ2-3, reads DAGVTQSPTHLIKTRGQQVTLRCSPISGHKSVSWYQQVLGQGPQFIFQYYEKEERGRGNFPDRFSARQFPNYSSELNVNALLLGDSALYLCASSPQLAGATDTQYFGPGTRLTVL.

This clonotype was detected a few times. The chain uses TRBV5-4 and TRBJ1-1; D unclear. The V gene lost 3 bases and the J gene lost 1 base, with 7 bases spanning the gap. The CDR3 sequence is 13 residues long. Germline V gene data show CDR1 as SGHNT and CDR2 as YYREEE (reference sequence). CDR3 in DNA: TGTGCCAGCAGCTGGGTAGGGAACACTGAAGCTTTCTTT. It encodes CASSWVGNTEAFF.

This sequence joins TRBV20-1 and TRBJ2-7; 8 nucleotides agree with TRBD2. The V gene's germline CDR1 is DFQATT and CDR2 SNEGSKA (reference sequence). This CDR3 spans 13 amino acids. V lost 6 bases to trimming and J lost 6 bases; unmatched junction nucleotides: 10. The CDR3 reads CSASGTRPPEQYF. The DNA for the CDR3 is TGCAGTGCCTCCGGGACTAGACCCCCCGAGCAGTACTTC.

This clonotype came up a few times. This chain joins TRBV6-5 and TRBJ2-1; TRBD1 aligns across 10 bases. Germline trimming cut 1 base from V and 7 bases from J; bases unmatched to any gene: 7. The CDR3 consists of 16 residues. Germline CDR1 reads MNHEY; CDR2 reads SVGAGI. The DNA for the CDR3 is TGTGCCAGCAGTTACTATTGGACAGGGGGTAGGAATGAGCAGTTCTTC. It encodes CASSYYWTGGRNEQFF.